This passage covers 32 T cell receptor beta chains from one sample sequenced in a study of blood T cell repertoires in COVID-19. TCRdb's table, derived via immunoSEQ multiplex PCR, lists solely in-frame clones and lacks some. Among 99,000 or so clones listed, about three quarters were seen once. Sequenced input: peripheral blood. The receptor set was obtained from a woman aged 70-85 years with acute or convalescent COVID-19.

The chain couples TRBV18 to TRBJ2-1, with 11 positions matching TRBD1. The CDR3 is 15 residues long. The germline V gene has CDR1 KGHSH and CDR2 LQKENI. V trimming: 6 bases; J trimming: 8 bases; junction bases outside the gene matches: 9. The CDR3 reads CASSSGQGAGDEQFF. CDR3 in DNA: TGTGCCAGCTCCTCTGGACAGGGGGCCGGGGATGAGCAGTTCTTC. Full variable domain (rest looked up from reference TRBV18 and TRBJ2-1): NAGVMQNPRHLVRRRGQEARLRCSPMKGHSHVYWYRQLPEEGLKFMVYLQKENIIDESGMPKERFSAEFPKEGPSILRIQQVVRGDSAAYFCASSSGQGAGDEQFFGPGTRLTVL.

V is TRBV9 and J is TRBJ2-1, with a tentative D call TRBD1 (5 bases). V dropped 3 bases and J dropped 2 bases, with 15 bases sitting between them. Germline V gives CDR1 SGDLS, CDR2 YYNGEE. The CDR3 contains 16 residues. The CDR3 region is CASSGKDSPAYNEQFF. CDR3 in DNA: TGTGCCAGCAGCGGAAAAGACAGTCCAGCCTACAATGAGCAGTTCTTC.

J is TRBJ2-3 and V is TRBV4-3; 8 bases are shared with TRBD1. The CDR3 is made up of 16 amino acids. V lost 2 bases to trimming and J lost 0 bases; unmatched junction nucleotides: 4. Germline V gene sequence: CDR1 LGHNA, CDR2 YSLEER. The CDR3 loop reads CASSQLGTGSTDTQYF. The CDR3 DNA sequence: TGCGCCAGCAGCCAACTAGGGACAGGCAGCACAGATACGCAGTATTTT.

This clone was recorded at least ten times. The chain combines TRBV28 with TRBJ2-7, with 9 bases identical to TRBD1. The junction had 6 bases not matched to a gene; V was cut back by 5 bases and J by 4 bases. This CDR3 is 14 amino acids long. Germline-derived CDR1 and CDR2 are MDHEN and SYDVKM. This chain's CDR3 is CASSPGTGRYEQYF. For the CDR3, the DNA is TGTGCCAGCAGTCCCGGGACAGGGAGGTACGAGCAGTACTTC.

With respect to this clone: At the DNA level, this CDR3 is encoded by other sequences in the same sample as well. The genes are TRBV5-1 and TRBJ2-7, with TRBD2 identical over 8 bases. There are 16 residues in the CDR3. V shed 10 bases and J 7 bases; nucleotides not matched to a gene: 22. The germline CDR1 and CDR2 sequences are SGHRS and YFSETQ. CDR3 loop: CARLSLRGGRGWEQYF. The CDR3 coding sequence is TGCGCCCGTTTGAGCCTTCGGGGGGGCCGGGGGTGGGAGCAGTACTTC.

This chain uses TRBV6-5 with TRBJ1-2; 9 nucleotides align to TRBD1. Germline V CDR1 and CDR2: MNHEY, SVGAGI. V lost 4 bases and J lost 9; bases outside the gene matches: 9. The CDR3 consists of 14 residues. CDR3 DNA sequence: TGTGCCAGCAGTTCGCCGGGACAGGGTCGTAGCTACACCTTC. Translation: CASSSPGQGRSYTF.

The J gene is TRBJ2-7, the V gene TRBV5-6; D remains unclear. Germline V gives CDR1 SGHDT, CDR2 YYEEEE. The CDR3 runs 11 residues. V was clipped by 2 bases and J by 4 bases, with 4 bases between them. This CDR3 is CASSFGYEQYF. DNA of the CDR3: TGTGCCAGCAGCTTCGGGTACGAGCAGTACTTC.

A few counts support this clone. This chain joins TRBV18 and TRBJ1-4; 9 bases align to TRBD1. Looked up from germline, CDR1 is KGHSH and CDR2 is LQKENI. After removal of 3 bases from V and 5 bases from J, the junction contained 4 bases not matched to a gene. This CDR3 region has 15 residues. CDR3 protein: CASSPLTGGNEKLFF. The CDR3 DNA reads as TGTGCCAGCTCACCTTTGACAGGGGGAAATGAAAAACTGTTTTTT.

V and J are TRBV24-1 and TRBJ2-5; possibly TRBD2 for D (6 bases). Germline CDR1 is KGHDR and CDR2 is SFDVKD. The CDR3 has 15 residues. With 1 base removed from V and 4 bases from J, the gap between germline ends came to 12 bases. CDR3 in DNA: TGTGCCACCAGTGATTTTGACGGGGGTCCAGAGACCCAGTACTTC. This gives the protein CATSDFDGGPETQYF.

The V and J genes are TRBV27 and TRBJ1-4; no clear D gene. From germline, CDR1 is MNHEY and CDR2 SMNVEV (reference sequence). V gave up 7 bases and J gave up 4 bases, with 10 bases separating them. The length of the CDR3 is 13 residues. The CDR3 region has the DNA TGTGCCAGCACGGCGGGCCGTAATGAAAAACTGTTTTTT. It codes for CASTAGRNEKLFF.

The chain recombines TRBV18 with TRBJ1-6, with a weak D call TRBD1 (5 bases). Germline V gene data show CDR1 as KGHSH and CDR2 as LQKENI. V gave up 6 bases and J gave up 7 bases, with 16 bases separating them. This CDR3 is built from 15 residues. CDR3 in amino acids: CASSRQRVDNSPLHF. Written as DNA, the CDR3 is TGTGCCAGCTCCCGACAGCGGGTTGACAATTCACCCCTCCACTTT. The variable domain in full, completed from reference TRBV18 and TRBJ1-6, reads NAGVMQNPRHLVRRRGQEARLRCSPMKGHSHVYWYRQLPEEGLKFMVYLQKENIIDESGMPKERFSAEFPKEGPSILRIQQVVRGDSAAYFCASSRQRVDNSPLHFGNGTRLTVT.

The CDR3 DNA follows: TGTGCCAGCAGCGTAGGAGGTTATGAGCAGTTCTTC. As protein: CASSVGGYEQFF. The genes are TRBV9 and TRBJ2-1; D uncertain. Germline values: CDR1 SGDLS, CDR2 YYNGEE. The CDR3 runs 12 residues. V shed 0 bases and J shed 8 bases, with 6 bases lying between them.

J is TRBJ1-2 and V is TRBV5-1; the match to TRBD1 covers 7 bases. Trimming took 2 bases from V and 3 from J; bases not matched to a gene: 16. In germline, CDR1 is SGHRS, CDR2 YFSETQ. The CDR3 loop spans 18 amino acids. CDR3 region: CASSFSTRQGRLDYGYTF. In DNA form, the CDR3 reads TGCGCCAGCAGCTTCTCCACCAGACAGGGCCGGTTGGACTATGGCTACACCTTC.

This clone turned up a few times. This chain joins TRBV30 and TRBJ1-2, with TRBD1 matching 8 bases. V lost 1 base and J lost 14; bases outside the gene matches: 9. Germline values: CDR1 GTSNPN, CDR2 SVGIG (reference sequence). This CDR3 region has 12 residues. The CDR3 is CAWSGDRPKETF. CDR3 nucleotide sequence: TGTGCCTGGAGTGGGGACAGGCCGAAAGAAACCTTC. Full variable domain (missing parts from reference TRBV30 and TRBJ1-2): SQTIHQWPATLVQPVGSPLSLECTVEGTSNPNLYWYRQAAGRGLQLLFYSVGIGQISSEVPQNLSASRPQDRQFILSSKKLLLSDSGFYLCAWSGDRPKETFGSGTRLTVV.

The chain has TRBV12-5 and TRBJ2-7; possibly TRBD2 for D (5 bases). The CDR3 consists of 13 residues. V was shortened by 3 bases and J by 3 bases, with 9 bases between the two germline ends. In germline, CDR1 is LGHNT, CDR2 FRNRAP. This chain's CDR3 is CASGLEAGYEQYF. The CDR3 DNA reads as TGTGCTAGTGGTTTAGAGGCGGGCTACGAGCAGTACTTC.

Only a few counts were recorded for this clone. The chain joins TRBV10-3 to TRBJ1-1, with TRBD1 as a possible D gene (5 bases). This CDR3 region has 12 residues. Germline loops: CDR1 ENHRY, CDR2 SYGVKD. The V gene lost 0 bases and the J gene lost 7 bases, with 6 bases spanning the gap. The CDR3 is CAISESQVEAFF. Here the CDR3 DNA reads TGTGCCATCAGTGAGTCACAGGTTGAAGCTTTCTTT.

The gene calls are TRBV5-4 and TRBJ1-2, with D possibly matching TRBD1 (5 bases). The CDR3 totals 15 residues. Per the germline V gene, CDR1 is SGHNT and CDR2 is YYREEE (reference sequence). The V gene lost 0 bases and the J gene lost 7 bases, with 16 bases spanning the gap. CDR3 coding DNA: TGTGCCAGCAGCTTGGCCTTGCTCGGGAGGGGTGGCTACACCTTC. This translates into CASSLALLGRGGYTF.

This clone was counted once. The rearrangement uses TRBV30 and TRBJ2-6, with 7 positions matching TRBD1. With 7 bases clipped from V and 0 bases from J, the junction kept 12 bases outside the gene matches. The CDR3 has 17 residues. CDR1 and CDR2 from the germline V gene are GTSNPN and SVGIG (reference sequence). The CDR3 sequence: CASQGVLFSSGANVLTF. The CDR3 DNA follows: TGTGCCTCTCAGGGGGTTTTATTCTCCTCTGGGGCCAACGTCCTGACTTTC.

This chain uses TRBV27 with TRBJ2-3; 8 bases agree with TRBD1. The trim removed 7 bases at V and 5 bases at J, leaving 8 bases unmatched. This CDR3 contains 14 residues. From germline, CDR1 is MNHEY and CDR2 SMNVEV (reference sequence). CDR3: CASTGQGRGDTQYF. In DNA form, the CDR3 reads TGTGCCAGCACCGGACAGGGCAGGGGAGATACGCAGTATTTT.

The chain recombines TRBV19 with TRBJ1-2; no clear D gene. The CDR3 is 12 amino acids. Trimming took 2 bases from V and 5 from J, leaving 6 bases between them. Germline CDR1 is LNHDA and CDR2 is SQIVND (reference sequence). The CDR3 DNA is TGTGCCAGTAGTATAAACGGGTATGGCTACACCTTC. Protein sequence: CASSINGYGYTF.

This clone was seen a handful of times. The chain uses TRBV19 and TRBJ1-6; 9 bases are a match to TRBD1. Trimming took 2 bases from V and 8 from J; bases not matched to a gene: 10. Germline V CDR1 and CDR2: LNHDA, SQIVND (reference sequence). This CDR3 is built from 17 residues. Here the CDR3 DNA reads TGTGCCAGTAGTATAACCGGAGGACAGGGGAGCTATTCACCCCTCCACTTT. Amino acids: CASSITGGQGSYSPLHF.

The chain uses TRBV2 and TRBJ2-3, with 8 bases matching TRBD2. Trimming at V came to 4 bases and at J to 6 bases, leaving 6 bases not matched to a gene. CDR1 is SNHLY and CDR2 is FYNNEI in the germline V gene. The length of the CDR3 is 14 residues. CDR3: CASSGAGGADTQYF. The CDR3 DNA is TGTGCCAGCAGTGGGGCGGGGGGAGCGGATACGCAGTATTTT.

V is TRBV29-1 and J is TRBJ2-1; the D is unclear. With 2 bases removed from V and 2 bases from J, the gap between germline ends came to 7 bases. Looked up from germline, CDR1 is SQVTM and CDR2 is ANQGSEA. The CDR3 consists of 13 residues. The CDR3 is CSVEQVTYNEQFF. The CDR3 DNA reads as TGCAGCGTTGAACAGGTTACCTACAATGAGCAGTTCTTC.

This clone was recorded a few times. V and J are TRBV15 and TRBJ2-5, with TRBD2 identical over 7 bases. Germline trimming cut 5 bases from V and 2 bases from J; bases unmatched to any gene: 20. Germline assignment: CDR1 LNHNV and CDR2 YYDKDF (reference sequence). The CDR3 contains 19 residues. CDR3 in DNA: TGTGCCACCAGCCCTGGGAACCTAGCGGAGTTCCCGGGACAAGAGACCCAGTACTTC. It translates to CATSPGNLAEFPGQETQYF.

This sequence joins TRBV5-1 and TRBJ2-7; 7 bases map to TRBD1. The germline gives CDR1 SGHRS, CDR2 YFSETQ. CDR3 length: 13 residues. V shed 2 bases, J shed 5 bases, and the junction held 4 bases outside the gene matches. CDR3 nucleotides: TGCGCCAGCAGCTTACCTGGGACAGACGAGCAGTACTTC. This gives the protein CASSLPGTDEQYF.

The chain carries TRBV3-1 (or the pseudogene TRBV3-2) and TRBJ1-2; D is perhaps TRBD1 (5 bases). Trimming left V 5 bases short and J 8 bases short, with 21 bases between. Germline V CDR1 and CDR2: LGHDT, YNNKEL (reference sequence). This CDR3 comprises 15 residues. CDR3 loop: CASSSPWAGREGYTF. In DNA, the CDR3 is TGTGCCAGCAGCTCGCCCTGGGCGGGGCGGGAGGGCTACACCTTC.

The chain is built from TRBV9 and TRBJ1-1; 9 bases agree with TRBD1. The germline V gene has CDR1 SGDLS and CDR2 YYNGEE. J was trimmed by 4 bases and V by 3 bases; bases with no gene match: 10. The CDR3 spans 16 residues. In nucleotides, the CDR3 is TGTGCCAGCAGCGCCACAGGGGGCGGGCGGGCCACTGAAGCTTTCTTT. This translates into CASSATGGGRATEAFF. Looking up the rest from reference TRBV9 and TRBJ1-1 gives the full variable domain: DSGVTQTPKHLITATGQRVTLRCSPRSGDLSVYWYQQSLDQGLQFLIQYYNGEERAKGNILERFSAQQFPDLHSELNLSSLELGDSALYFCASSATGGGRATEAFFGQGTRLTVV.

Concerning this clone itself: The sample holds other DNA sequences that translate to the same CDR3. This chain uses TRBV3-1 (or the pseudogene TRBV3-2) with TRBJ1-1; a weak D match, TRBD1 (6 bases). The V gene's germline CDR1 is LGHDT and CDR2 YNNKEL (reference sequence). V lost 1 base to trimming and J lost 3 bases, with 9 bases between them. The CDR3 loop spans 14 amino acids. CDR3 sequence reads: CASSQVAGDTEAFF. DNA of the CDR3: TGTGCCAGCAGCCAAGTGGCAGGGGACACTGAAGCTTTCTTT.

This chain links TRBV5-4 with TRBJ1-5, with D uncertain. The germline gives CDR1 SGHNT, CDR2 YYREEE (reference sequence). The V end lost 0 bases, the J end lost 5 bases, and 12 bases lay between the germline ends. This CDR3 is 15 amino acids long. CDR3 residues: CASSLGGRRDQPQHF. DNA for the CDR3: TGTGCCAGCAGCTTGGGTGGGCGGCGGGATCAGCCCCAGCATTTT. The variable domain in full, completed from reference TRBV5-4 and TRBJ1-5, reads ETGVTQSPTHLIKTRGQQVTLRCSSQSGHNTVSWYQQALGQGPQFIFQYYREEENGRGNFPPRFSGLQFPNYSSELNVNALELDDSALYLCASSLGGRRDQPQHFGDGTRLSIL.

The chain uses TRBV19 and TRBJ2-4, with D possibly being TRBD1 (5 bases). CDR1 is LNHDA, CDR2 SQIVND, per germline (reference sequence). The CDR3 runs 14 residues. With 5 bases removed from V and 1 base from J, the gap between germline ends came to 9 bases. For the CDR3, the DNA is TGTGCCAGTAGTCCGAGACAGGCCAAAAACATTCAGTACTTC. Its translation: CASSPRQAKNIQYF.

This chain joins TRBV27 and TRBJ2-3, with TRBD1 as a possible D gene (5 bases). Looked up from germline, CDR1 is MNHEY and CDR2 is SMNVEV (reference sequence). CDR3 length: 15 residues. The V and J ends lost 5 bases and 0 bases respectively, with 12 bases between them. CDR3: CASSPRQTSTDTQYF. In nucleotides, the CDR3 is TGTGCCAGCAGTCCGCGACAGACTAGCACAGATACGCAGTATTTT.

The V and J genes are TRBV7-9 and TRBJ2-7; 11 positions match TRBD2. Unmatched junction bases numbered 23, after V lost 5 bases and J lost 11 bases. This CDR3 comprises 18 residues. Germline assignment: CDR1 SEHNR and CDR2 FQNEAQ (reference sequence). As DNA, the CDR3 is TGTGCCAGCAGCCCCCCCCCGTGGCTAGCGGGGGGCGGCGCAAAGAAGTACTTC. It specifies CASSPPPWLAGGGAKKYF. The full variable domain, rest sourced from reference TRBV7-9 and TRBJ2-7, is DTGVSQNPRHKITKRGQNVTFRCDPISEHNRLYWYRQTLGQGPEFLTYFQNEAQLEKSRLLSDRFSAERPKGSFSTLEIQRTEQGDSAMYLCASSPPPWLAGGGAKKYFGPGTRLTVT.